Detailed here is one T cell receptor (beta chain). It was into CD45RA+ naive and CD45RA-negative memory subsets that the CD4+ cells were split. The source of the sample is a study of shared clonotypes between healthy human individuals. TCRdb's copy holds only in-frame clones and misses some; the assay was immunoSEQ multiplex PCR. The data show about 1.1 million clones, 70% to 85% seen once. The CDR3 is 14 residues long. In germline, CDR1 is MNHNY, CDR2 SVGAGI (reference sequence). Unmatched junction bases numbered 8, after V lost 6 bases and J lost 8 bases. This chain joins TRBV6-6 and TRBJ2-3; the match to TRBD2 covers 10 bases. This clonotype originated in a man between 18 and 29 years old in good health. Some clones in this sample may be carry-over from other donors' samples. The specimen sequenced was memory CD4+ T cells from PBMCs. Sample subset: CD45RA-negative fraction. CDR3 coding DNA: TGTGCCAGCAGCGCACTAGCGGGATCTGGTACGCAGTATTTT. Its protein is CASSALAGSGTQYF.